One sample yielded the 2 T cell receptor beta chains listed below, sequenced in a study of beta chain features in type 1 diabetes. The sequenced template was cDNA made from the entire isolated RNA. Sequencing used immunoSEQ multiplex PCR; TCRdb keeps in-frame clones, though not all of them. The table lists hundreds of thousands of clones, 30% of them singletons. Sequencing used naive CD4+ T cells from blood. Every receptor here comes from a man aged 18 to 30 in good health.

A single count supports this clone. The chain employs TRBV5-6 and TRBJ1-5; 9 positions match TRBD1. The ends lost 4 bases at V and 3 bases at J; junction bases unmatched: 8. The CDR3 contains 16 residues. CDR1 SGHDT and CDR2 YYEEEE come from the germline V gene. The CDR3 nucleotides are TGTGCCAGCAGCCTCTGGACAGGGGCTTACAATCAGCCCCAGCATTTT. Translating it yields CASSLWTGAYNQPQHF.

This clone turned up a few times. This chain links TRBV4-2 with TRBJ2-3; 15 bases are shared with TRBD2. CDR1 and CDR2 (germline): LGHNA, YNFKEQ. V gave up 4 bases and J gave up 6 bases; unmatched junction bases: 2. The CDR3 extends over 15 amino acids. The CDR3 DNA reads as TGTGCCAGCAGCCGGGGACTAGCGGGAGGTGATACGCAGTATTTT. It translates to CASSRGLAGGDTQYF.